The clone carrying this TCR beta chain was seen a few times. What it binds is unknown. Germline loops: CDR1 LGHNT, CDR2 FRNRAP. CDR3 length: 13 amino acids. V was pared by 0 bases and J by 7 bases, with 7 bases between. Treatment here: roughly 20 received Ad26.COV2.S at low or high dose, single or two shots; 5 received placebo; per-sample allocation not given. It was on day 63 after the first vaccine or placebo injection that samples were taken. Donor was an adult aged 18-55 years in Boston. Wuhan-strain SARS-CoV-2 spike was expressed by the Ad26 vector that made up the vaccine. Repertoires were generated with immunoSEQ multiplex PCR, while TCRdb's copy carries only in-frame clones and drops some. Among 300,000 to 400,000 clones listed, around 84% were seen once. This sample is part of a study of Ad26.COV2.S vaccination and SARS-CoV-2 variants. Findings and caveats of the study: It is possible that the TCR breadth and depth analyses underestimated the total T cell responses. Substantial post-vaccination breadth of spike-specific CD8+ and CD4+ T cell responses was reported.

The receptor was isolated from a person aged 18-60 years who received the Ad26.COV2.S COVID-19 vaccine or a placebo. The sample here was peripheral blood, taken in a trial of Ad26.COV2.S vaccine versus placebo. The rearrangement joins TRBV12-5 to TRBJ2-1; D is possibly TRBD2 (5 bases). The CDR3: CASGLVRGNEQFF. In DNA, the CDR3 is TGTGCTAGTGGTTTGGTACGGGGTAATGAGCAGTTCTTC. Based on the CDR3 plus reference TRBV12-5 and TRBJ2-1, the full variable domain is DARVTQTPRHKVTEMGQEVTMRCQPILGHNTVFWYRQTMMQGLELLAYFRNRAPLDDSGMPKDRFSAEMPDATLATLKIQPSEPRDSAVYFCASGLVRGNEQFFGPGTRLTVL.